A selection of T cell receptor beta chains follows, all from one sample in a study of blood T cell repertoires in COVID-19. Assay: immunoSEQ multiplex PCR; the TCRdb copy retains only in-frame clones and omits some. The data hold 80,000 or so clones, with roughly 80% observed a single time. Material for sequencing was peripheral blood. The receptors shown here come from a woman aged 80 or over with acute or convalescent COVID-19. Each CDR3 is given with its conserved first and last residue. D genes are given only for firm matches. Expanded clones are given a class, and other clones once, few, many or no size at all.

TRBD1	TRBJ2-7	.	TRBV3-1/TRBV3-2	CASSQGNWGTGDYEQYF	TGTGCCAGCAGCCAAGGTAACTGGGGGACAGGGGACTACGAGCAGTACTTC
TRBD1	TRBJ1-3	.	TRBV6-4	CASSDRDRSSGNTIYF	TGTGCCAGCAGTGACCGGGACAGGAGCTCTGGAAACACCATATATTTT
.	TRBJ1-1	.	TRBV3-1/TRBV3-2	CASSFAPGTEAFF	TGTGCCAGCAGCTTCGCTCCAGGCACTGAAGCTTTCTTT
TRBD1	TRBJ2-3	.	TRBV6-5	CASSYSTGSTDTQYF	TGTGCCAGCAGTTACTCGACAGGGAGCACAGATACGCAGTATTTT
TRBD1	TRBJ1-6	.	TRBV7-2	CASRLQGRNNSPLHF	TGTGCCAGCAGATTACAGGGGCGGAATAATTCACCCCTCCACTTT
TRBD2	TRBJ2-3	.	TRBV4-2	CASSQELAGGLGLTDTQYF	TGTGCCAGCAGCCAAGAGCTAGCGGGGGGGCTGGGGTTGACAGATACGCAGTATTTT
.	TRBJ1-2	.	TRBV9	CASSEITANYGYTF	TGTGCCAGCAGCGAGATTACAGCTAACTATGGCTACACCTTC
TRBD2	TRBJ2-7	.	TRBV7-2	CASSLGTSGGYEQYF	TGTGCCAGCAGCTTAGGGACTAGCGGGGGTTACGAGCAGTACTTC
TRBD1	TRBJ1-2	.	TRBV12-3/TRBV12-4	CASTLNQGEGYTF	TGTGCCAGCACCCTAAATCAGGGGGAAGGCTACACCTTC
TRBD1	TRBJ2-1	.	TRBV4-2	CASSPEGAGQYSYNEQFF	TGTGCCAGCAGCCCTGAGGGGGCGGGTCAATACTCCTACAATGAGCAGTTCTTC
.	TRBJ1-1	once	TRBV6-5	CASSKNSGRTEAFF	TGTGCCAGCAGTAAGAATTCCGGGAGGACTGAAGCTTTCTTT
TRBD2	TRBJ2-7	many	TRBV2	CASSDQLAGRQYF	TGTGCCAGCAGTGATCAACTAGCGGGACGTCAGTACTTC
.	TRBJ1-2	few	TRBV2	CASSDHAGFYGYTF	TGTGCCAGCAGTGATCATGCAGGGTTCTATGGCTACACCTTC
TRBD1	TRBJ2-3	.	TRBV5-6	CASSRQGGNTDTQYF	TGTGCCAGCAGCAGACAGGGGGGGAACACAGATACGCAGTATTTT
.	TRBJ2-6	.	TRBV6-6	CASSYLTTGANVLTF	TGTGCCAGCAGTTACCTGACAACTGGGGCCAACGTCCTGACTTTC
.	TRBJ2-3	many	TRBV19	CASTPGLGEHTDTQYF	TGTGCCAGTACCCCGGGACTGGGGGAACACACAGATACGCAGTATTTT
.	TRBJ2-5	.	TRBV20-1	CSVRVVETQYF	TGCAGTGTGAGAGTGGTAGAGACCCAGTACTTC
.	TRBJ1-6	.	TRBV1	CTSSPLGRVHCDSYNSPLHF	TGCACCAGCAGCCCACTGGGCAGGGTCCACTGCGACTCCTATAATTCACCCCTCCACTTT
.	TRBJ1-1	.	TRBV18	CASSPRDIDTEAFF	TGTGCCAGCTCACCTCGGGACATCGACACTGAAGCTTTCTTT
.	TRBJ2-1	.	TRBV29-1	CSVETRRNEQFF	TGCAGCGTTGAAACCAGGAGGAATGAGCAGTTCTTC
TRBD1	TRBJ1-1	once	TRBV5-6	CASSLVGQGGTEAFF	TGTGCCAGCAGCTTGGTTGGACAGGGAGGCACTGAAGCTTTCTTT
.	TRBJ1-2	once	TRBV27	CASSPTGLYGYTF	TGTGCCAGCAGCCCGACAGGACTCTATGGCTACACCTTC
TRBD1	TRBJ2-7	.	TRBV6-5	CASSYSSTGVGEQYF	TGTGCCAGCAGTTACTCGTCGACAGGGGTAGGGGAGCAGTACTTC
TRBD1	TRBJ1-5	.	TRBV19	CASSPGTGGKQPQHF	TGTGCCAGTAGCCCCGGGACAGGGGGTAAACAGCCCCAGCATTTT
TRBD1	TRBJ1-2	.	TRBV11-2	CASSSGGQVLNYGYTF	TGTGCCAGCAGCTCCGGGGGACAGGTCCTCAACTATGGCTACACCTTC
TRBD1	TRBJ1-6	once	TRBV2	CASRDRDNSPLHF	TGTGCCAGCAGGGACAGGGATAACTCACCCCTCCACTTT
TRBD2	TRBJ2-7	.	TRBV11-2	CASSLESGGLYEQYF	TGTGCCAGCAGCTTAGAGAGCGGGGGGCTATACGAGCAGTACTTC
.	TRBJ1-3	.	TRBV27	CASSPTPRGGGNTIYF	TGTGCCAGCAGTCCGACCCCGCGGGGAGGAGGAAACACCATATATTTT
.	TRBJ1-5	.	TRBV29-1	CSVADRYNQPQHF	TGCAGCGTAGCGGACAGATACAATCAGCCCCAGCATTTT
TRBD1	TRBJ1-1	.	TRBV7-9	CASSWTPGQMNTEAFF	TGTGCCAGCAGCTGGACTCCGGGACAGATGAACACTGAAGCTTTCTTT
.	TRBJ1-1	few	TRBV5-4	CASSLGGPEAFF	TGTGCCAGCAGCTTGGGAGGGCCTGAAGCTTTCTTT